The rows below give T cell receptor beta chains drawn from one sample of a study of blood T cell repertoires in COVID-19. Repertoires were generated with immunoSEQ multiplex PCR, while TCRdb's copy carries only in-frame clones and drops some. The table records 250,000 to 350,000 clones, approximately 85% of them present only once. The sample taken for sequencing was PBMCs or T cells enriched from blood (not recorded which). These receptors were obtained from a woman aged 25 to 39 who had recovered from COVID-19. The CDR3 runs from the conserved cysteine through the conserved F or W. The D gene is left open where the match is weak. The size entry is marked missing in some rows and otherwise reads once, few, many or a size class.

>TRBJ1-1|NA|TRBV9|TRBD1
TGTGCCAGCAGCCTAAGGACAGGGGCGAACACTGAAGCTTTCTTT
CASSLRTGANTEAFF
>TRBJ2-1|NA|TRBV2|TRBD2
TGTGCCAGCACCCAGAGCGAGGTTAGCGGGGACCCCTACAATGAGCAGTTCTTC
CASTQSEVSGDPYNEQFF
>TRBJ1-2|once|TRBV7-9|TRBD1
TGTGCCAGCAGCTTATTGGACAGGGATGGCTACACCTTC
CASSLLDRDGYTF
>TRBJ2-3|NA|TRBV28|TRBD1
TGTGCCAGCAGTTCCCTGGACAGGTCTCGCACAGATACGCAGTATTTT
CASSSLDRSRTDTQYF
>TRBJ1-3|NA|TRBV28|TRBD1
TGTGCCAGCAGACCACAGGGGAGCTCTGGAAACACCATATATTTT
CASRPQGSSGNTIYF
>TRBJ2-3|NA|TRBV1|NA
TGCACCAGCAGCCCCAGATGTCCAGATACGCAGTATTTT
CTSSPRCPDTQYF
>TRBJ2-2|NA|TRBV7-9|NA
TGTGCCAGCAGCTTAGTCGGAGCGAACACCGGGGAGCTGTTTTTT
CASSLVGANTGELFF
>TRBJ1-2|NA|TRBV10-1|TRBD1
TGCGCCAGCAGCATGGACAGGGCCTATGGCTACACCTTC
CASSMDRAYGYTF
>TRBJ1-1|NA|TRBV5-1|NA
TGCGCCAGCAGCCTGGCCAGGGTGAACACTGAAGCTTTCTTT
CASSLARVNTEAFF
>TRBJ1-1|NA|TRBV6-5|NA
TGTGCCAGCAGTTACCTTCAACAGGGCGGATACACTGAAGCTTTCTTT
CASSYLQQGGYTEAFF
>TRBJ2-2|NA|TRBV10-3|TRBD2
TGTGCCATCAGTGAAGCGGGGGGAACCGGGGAGCTGTTTTTT
CAISEAGGTGELFF
>TRBJ1-6|NA|TRBV10-3|TRBD1
TGTGCCATCAGTGAGGCCCTGACAGGGGGTGGTTCACCCCTCCACTTT
CAISEALTGGGSPLHF
>TRBJ2-2|NA|TRBV24-1|TRBD1
TGTGCCACCAGTGACCCGCGCAGGGGGAATGGGGAGCTGTTTTTT
CATSDPRRGNGELFF
>TRBJ2-4|NA|TRBV19|NA
TGTGCCAGTCTATTAGCCAAAAACATTCAGTACTTC
CASLLAKNIQYF
>TRBJ1-2|NA|TRBV7-9|TRBD1
TGTGCCAGCAGCAAGGGACAGGAGGGACGGGGCTACACCTTC
CASSKGQEGRGYTF
>TRBJ1-2|NA|TRBV18|NA
TGTGCCAGCTCACCAGATTCGGGCTATGGCTACACCTTC
CASSPDSGYGYTF
>TRBJ1-3|NA|TRBV21-1|NA
TGTGCCAGCAGCAAAGCCGGGACAGGGAAGACCATATATTTT
CASSKAGTGKTIYF
>TRBJ2-7|NA|TRBV4-1|TRBD1
TGCGCCAGCAGCCGTCGACAGGGGGCGGGGGGTAAAGAGCAGTACTTC
CASSRRQGAGGKEQYF
>TRBJ2-1|NA|TRBV28|NA
TGTGCCAGCAGCCCCCGCGGCGTTGAGCAGTTCTTC
CASSPRGVEQFF
>TRBJ1-3|NA|TRBV5-6|NA
TGTGCCAGCAGCCAAGGACGGGATTTCTCTGGAAACACCATATATTTT
CASSQGRDFSGNTIYF
>TRBJ1-1|NA|TRBV27|NA
TGTGCCAGCAGTCTTTCCAGGGGCAACACTGAAGCTTTCTTT
CASSLSRGNTEAFF